The entry below describes one T cell receptor beta chain. Its target is not known. This specimen belongs to a study of cytomegalovirus exposure and HLA in healthy donors. The PCR used 60 Vbeta and 13 Jbeta primers. Generated by immunoSEQ multiplex PCR, the TCRdb table keeps only in-frame clones and is missing some. Of over 90,000 clones detected, approximately 74% appear once; the ten largest clones hold around an eighth. Germline CDR1 MDHEN, CDR2 SYDVKM. V was clipped by 6 bases and J by 3 bases, with 8 bases between them. The CDR3 runs to 12 residues. Regarding the study as a whole: The investigators catalogued under 200 TCR beta chains as cytomegalovirus-associated.

The sequence was collected from a woman aged 70 to 79 in good health and CMV-seropositive. The sample taken for sequencing was PBMCs. The chain is built from TRBV28 and TRBJ1-2, with D unclear. CDR3 sequence reads: CASSVTDYGYTF. Written as DNA, the CDR3 is TGTGCCAGCAGCGTCACAGACTATGGCTACACCTTC.